Below are 25 T cell receptor beta chains sequenced from a single sample in a study of OX40 agonist ivuxolimab in advanced cancers. Repertoires were generated with immunoSEQ multiplex PCR, while TCRdb's copy carries only in-frame clones and drops some. The sample lists approximately 66,000 clones, around 87% occurring once. Sequenced here: CD4+ or CD8+ T cells sorted from blood, sampled in a trial of the OX40 agonist ivuxolimab. Every receptor here comes from an adult with an advanced solid tumor such as melanoma, head and neck, liver or kidney cancer.

The rearrangement links TRBV6-4 to TRBJ2-3, with 12 bases lining up with TRBD1. There are 16 residues in the CDR3. V gave up 2 bases and J gave up 4 bases; unmatched junction bases: 4. Germline assignment: CDR1 MRHNA and CDR2 SNTAGT. The CDR3 DNA sequence: TGTGCCAGCAGTGACGCCGGGACAGGGGGCGCAGATACGCAGTATTTT. Protein sequence: CASSDAGTGGADTQYF.

This chain connects TRBV9 to TRBJ2-1, with D tentatively TRBD2 (5 bases). Germline V gene data show CDR1 as SGDLS and CDR2 as YYNGEE. V lost 0 bases and J 8 bases, leaving 15 bases between the germline ends. CDR3 size: 15 residues. The CDR3: CASSVGVGAADEQFF. CDR3 DNA sequence: TGTGCCAGCAGCGTAGGAGTGGGAGCGGCGGATGAGCAGTTCTTC.

The chain joins TRBV28 to TRBJ2-7; 7 bases match TRBD1. Losses at the gene ends were 4 bases for V and 7 bases for J; bases not matched to a gene: 13. Per germline, CDR1 MDHEN and CDR2 SYDVKM. This CDR3 spans 15 amino acids. The CDR3: CASSSPGRTGQEQYF. The CDR3 region has the DNA TGTGCCAGCAGTTCCCCAGGTCGGACAGGTCAAGAGCAGTACTTC.

The rearrangement joins TRBV2 to TRBJ1-5; possible D gene TRBD1, 5 bases. Trimming took 1 base from V and 2 from J, leaving 9 bases between them. CDR3 length: 15 amino acids. CDR1 is SNHLY, CDR2 FYNNEI, per germline. The CDR3 sequence: CASSEVGVGNQPQHF. CDR3 DNA sequence: TGTGCCAGCAGTGAAGTGGGGGTCGGCAATCAGCCCCAGCATTTT.

In its sample, this clone was seen once. The CDR3 is CASNLSGQPQHF. The CDR3 DNA reads as TGTGCCAGTAATCTTTCGGGGCAGCCCCAGCATTTT. The genes are TRBV19 and TRBJ1-5; D is undetermined. CDR3 length: 12 residues. The V end lost 7 bases, the J end lost 7 bases, and 11 bases lay between the germline ends. Germline V gives CDR1 LNHDA, CDR2 SQIVND (reference sequence).

The chain uses TRBV19 and TRBJ2-4, with D perhaps TRBD2 (5 bases). The length of the CDR3 is 15 residues. Germline CDR1 LNHDA, CDR2 SQIVND (reference sequence). Deletions cut 5 bases from V and 0 bases from J, with 11 bases between. CDR3 DNA sequence: TGTGCCAGTAGTGGGGTAGCGTCAGCCAAAAACATTCAGTACTTC. Translation: CASSGVASAKNIQYF.

The chain employs TRBV13 and TRBJ2-7; TRBD1 might be the D (6 bases). Germline V gene data show CDR1 as PRHDT and CDR2 as FYEKMQ (reference sequence). The CDR3 has 15 residues. Trimming pared 6 bases from V and 0 bases from J, leaving 15 bases between. The CDR3 bases are TGTGCCAGCAGACCAACAGGGTGGCCCTCCTACGAGCAGTACTTC. Protein sequence: CASRPTGWPSYEQYF.

V and J are TRBV4-1 and TRBJ1-1; D not resolved. Germline V gene data show CDR1 as MGHRA and CDR2 as YSYEKL. V dropped 8 bases and J dropped 1 base, with 14 bases sitting between them. The CDR3 is made up of 14 amino acids. CDR3 in amino acids: CASRSGARNTEAFF. In nucleotides, the CDR3 is TGCGCCAGCCGATCGGGAGCACGGAACACTGAAGCTTTCTTT.

CDR3 DNA: TGTGCCAGCCGGGCGGGCTACGAGCAGTACTTC. This translates into CASRAGYEQYF. V is TRBV6-6 and J is TRBJ2-7; perhaps TRBD2 as D (5 bases). The germline V and J ends were trimmed by 8 bases and 3 bases, with 8 bases remaining between them. The CDR3 is made up of 11 amino acids. From germline, CDR1 is MNHNY and CDR2 SVGAGI (reference sequence).

The sample holds a few counts of this clone. The genes are TRBV9 and TRBJ2-1, with 11 nucleotides matching TRBD2. There are 15 residues in the CDR3. Germline V gene lookup returns CDR1 SGDLS and CDR2 YYNGEE. The junction had 7 bases not matched to a gene; V was cut back by 3 bases and J by 8 bases. The CDR3 region has the DNA TGTGCCAGCAGCGGCTCTAGCGGGAGGTTCTATGAGCAGTTCTTC. It is translated as CASSGSSGRFYEQFF.

The DNA of the CDR3 is TGTGCCAGCCCCGGGACGGCCGGAAACACCATATATTTT. Translating it yields CASPGTAGNTIYF. The V gene is TRBV6-4, the J gene TRBJ1-3; D might be TRBD1 (5 bases). V was clipped by 8 bases and J by 4 bases, with 12 bases between them. Germline assignment: CDR1 MRHNA and CDR2 SNTAGT. There are 13 residues in the CDR3.

V usage is TRBV19 and J usage is TRBJ1-2; 8 nucleotides line up with TRBD1. The CDR3 runs to 13 residues. CDR1 and CDR2 (germline): LNHDA, SQIVND (reference sequence). The ends lost 7 bases at V and 3 bases at J; junction bases unmatched: 4. The DNA of the CDR3 is TGTGCCAGTACTCTGACAGGGGACTATGGCTACACCTTC. As protein: CASTLTGDYGYTF.

This chain links TRBV6-5 with TRBJ2-7; 7 bases match TRBD2. The germline gives CDR1 MNHEY, CDR2 SVGAGI. The CDR3 spans 14 residues. Trimming cost V 2 bases and J 2 bases; bases outside gene matches: 3. This CDR3 reads CASSYAGVPYEQYF. In DNA, the CDR3 is TGTGCCAGCAGTTACGCGGGAGTGCCCTACGAGCAGTACTTC.

V usage is TRBV7-2 and J usage is TRBJ1-2, with D perhaps TRBD1 (5 bases). Germline V gene data show CDR1 as SGHTA and CDR2 as FQGNSA. The CDR3 has 13 residues. With 4 bases removed from V and 8 bases from J, the gap between germline ends came to 14 bases. This CDR3 reads CASSSAQWGGYTF. The CDR3 nucleotides read TGTGCCAGCAGCTCGGCCCAATGGGGGGGCTACACCTTC.

The chain joins TRBV19 to TRBJ1-5; no clear D gene. The germline V gene encodes CDR1 LNHDA and CDR2 SQIVND (reference sequence). This CDR3 comprises 15 residues. The V end lost 2 bases, the J end lost 1 base, and 9 bases lay between the germline ends. CDR3 amino acids: CASSISGASNQPQHF. CDR3 sequence (DNA): TGTGCCAGTAGTATAAGCGGCGCCAGCAATCAGCCCCAGCATTTT.

The genes are TRBV27 and TRBJ2-1, with 7 bases identical to TRBD2. V was clipped by 0 bases and J by 1 base; unmatched bases: 3. Per the germline V gene, CDR1 is MNHEY and CDR2 is SMNVEV (reference sequence). CDR3 length equals 16 residues. CDR3 loop: CASSLSAGVSYNEQFF. In DNA, the CDR3 is TGTGCCAGCAGTTTATCGGCGGGGGTTTCCTACAATGAGCAGTTCTTC.

The V gene is TRBV9, the J gene TRBJ1-5; 8 bases are shared with TRBD1. The CDR3 length is 15 residues. V trimming: 4 bases; J trimming: 4 bases; junction bases outside the gene matches: 7. Germline values: CDR1 SGDLS, CDR2 YYNGEE. The CDR3 coding sequence is TGTGCCAGCAGCTATTTGGGACAGGCGAATCAGCCCCAGCATTTT. The encoded protein is CASSYLGQANQPQHF.

In this sample, this clone turned up a few times. Different DNA sequences within this sample yield the same CDR3. The chain joins TRBV9 to TRBJ1-5; no definite D call. The V gene's germline CDR1 is SGDLS and CDR2 YYNGEE. Trimming removed 0 bases at V and 3 bases at J, with 10 bases between. This CDR3 has 15 amino acids. CDR3 residues: CASSVAGDSNQPQHF. Here the CDR3 DNA reads TGTGCCAGCAGCGTAGCTGGAGACTCCAATCAGCCCCAGCATTTT. Complete variable domain (other parts from reference TRBV9 and TRBJ1-5): DSGVTQTPKHLITATGQRVTLRCSPRSGDLSVYWYQQSLDQGLQFLIQYYNGEERAKGNILERFSAQQFPDLHSELNLSSLELGDSALYFCASSVAGDSNQPQHFGDGTRLSIL.

In this sample, this clone turned up once. The chain is built from TRBV6-6 and TRBJ2-1, with D perhaps matching TRBD2 (5 bases). This CDR3 region has 14 residues. V shed 0 bases and J shed 8 bases, with 11 bases lying between them. Germline V gene data show CDR1 as MNHNY and CDR2 as SVGAGI (reference sequence). The CDR3 is CASSYSRGIDEQFF. The CDR3 DNA reads TGTGCCAGCAGTTACTCTCGGGGTATCGATGAGCAGTTCTTC.

V gene TRBV27 combines with J gene TRBJ2-7; TRBD2 matches 8 bases. This CDR3 region has 15 residues. V trimming: 5 bases; J trimming: 2 bases; junction bases outside the gene matches: 8. Per germline, CDR1 MNHEY and CDR2 SMNVEV (reference sequence). The CDR3 sequence: CASSLAGGRPYEQYF. CDR3 coding DNA: TGTGCCAGCAGTCTAGCTGGCGGGAGGCCCTACGAGCAGTACTTC.

The table lists this clone with a count of one. The chain employs TRBV10-3 and TRBJ2-2, with 7 bases matching TRBD1. V was pared by 2 bases and J by 11 bases, with 8 bases of the junction left unmatched. Germline V lookup: CDR1 ENHRY, CDR2 SYGVKD. The CDR3 spans 14 residues. CDR3 coding DNA: TGTGCCATCAGTGAGCGGGACAGTCTGCCTGAGCTGTTTTTT. Residues: CAISERDSLPELFF.

J is TRBJ1-2 and V is TRBV30; no clear D gene. Germline CDR1 and CDR2: GTSNPN and SVGIG (reference sequence). With 2 bases removed from V and 6 bases from J, the gap between germline ends came to 10 bases. The CDR3 runs 12 residues. The CDR3 region has the DNA TGTGCCTGGAGTATGGCAGCGGATGGCTACACCTTC. Translation gives CAWSMAADGYTF.

The gene calls are TRBV6-5 and TRBJ2-1, with D possibly TRBD1 on 7 matching bases. V was clipped by 2 bases and J by 10 bases, with 21 bases between them. This CDR3 is built from 16 residues. Per the germline V gene, CDR1 is MNHEY and CDR2 is SVGAGI. This chain's CDR3 is CASSYHGGDSPLEQFF. CDR3 sequence (DNA): TGTGCCAGCAGTTACCACGGAGGGGACAGCCCTTTAGAGCAGTTCTTC.

This chain links TRBV29-1 with TRBJ2-1; D gene unclear. The CDR3 sequence is 20 residues long. Trimming stripped 0 bases from V and 2 bases from J, with 26 bases between. Germline CDR1 and CDR2: SQVTM and ANQGSEA. Written as DNA, the CDR3 is TGCAGCGTTGAAGATCTTCCTGGATCCGAACACCCCCAGACCTACAATGAGCAGTTCTTC. This encodes CSVEDLPGSEHPQTYNEQFF.

V gene TRBV29-1 combines with J gene TRBJ2-4, with 8 positions matching TRBD1. CDR1 is SQVTM, CDR2 ANQGSEA, per germline. The V segment lost 0 bases and the J segment 5 bases; nucleotides outside the gene matches: 3. The CDR3 consists of 14 residues. CDR3 in amino acids: CSVEDRGPENIQYF. The CDR3 nucleotides read TGCAGCGTTGAAGACAGGGGGCCTGAAAACATTCAGTACTTC.